Listed here are 4 T cell receptor beta chains from one sample, sequenced in a study of CD8+CD57+ T cells in acquired aplastic anemia. TCR beta VDJ combinations and CDR3 sequences were profiled from genomic DNA. One entry per CDR3 protein, called by TCRdb with MiXCR from the reads. The sample records 150,000 or so distinct CDR3 sequences, approximately 60% being singletons. Sequencing input: sorted CD4+, CD8+, or CD8+CD57+ T cells (not recorded which) from PBMCs. The receptors were gathered from a human donor in good health.

This chain links TRBV7-2 with TRBJ2-5, with D perhaps matching TRBD2 (5 bases). The better agreement between TRBJ2-7 and the DNA end casts doubt on the J call. CDR1 is SGHTA and CDR2 is FQGNSA in the germline V gene. The length of the CDR3 is 14 residues. The CDR3 DNA reads as TGTGCCAGCAGCCAAGCGGTCATGACCTACGAGCAGTACTTC. This codes for CASSQAVMTYEQYF.

The CDR3 nucleotides read TGCAGTGCTAGGGAACAGCTAGCGGGAGTAGCCGAGCAGTACTTC. Translated: CSAREQLAGVAEQYF. The V call is TRBV20-1, the J call TRBJ2-7, with TRBD2 identical over 10 bases. CDR1 is DFQATT and CDR2 is SNEGSKA in the germline V gene (reference sequence). With V trimmed by 3 bases and J by 6 bases, 11 bases remained unmatched. The CDR3 contains 15 residues.

As to this clonotype: Being one base from a much bigger clone, this may be a read error. The rearrangement joins TRBV4-3 to TRBJ2-5; 10 nucleotides agree with TRBD2. J lost 1 base, V lost 0 bases, and 5 bases had no gene match. The germline gives CDR1 LGHNA, CDR2 YSLEER. The length of the CDR3 is 17 residues. CDR3 sequence: CASSQDPSGGTQETQYF. The DNA of the CDR3 is TGCGCCAGCAGCCAAGATCCTAGCGGGGGTACCCAAGAGACCCAGTACTTC.

This clonotype was observed a handful of times. The gene calls are TRBV2 and TRBJ1-1; 7 nucleotides match TRBD1. V was clipped by 8 bases and J by 0 bases; unmatched bases: 3. Germline CDR1 is SNHLY and CDR2 is FYNNEI. The CDR3 runs 13 residues. The CDR3 region is CASGTEMNTEAFF. CDR3 nucleotide sequence: TGTGCCAGCGGGACAGAAATGAACACTGAAGCTTTCTTT.